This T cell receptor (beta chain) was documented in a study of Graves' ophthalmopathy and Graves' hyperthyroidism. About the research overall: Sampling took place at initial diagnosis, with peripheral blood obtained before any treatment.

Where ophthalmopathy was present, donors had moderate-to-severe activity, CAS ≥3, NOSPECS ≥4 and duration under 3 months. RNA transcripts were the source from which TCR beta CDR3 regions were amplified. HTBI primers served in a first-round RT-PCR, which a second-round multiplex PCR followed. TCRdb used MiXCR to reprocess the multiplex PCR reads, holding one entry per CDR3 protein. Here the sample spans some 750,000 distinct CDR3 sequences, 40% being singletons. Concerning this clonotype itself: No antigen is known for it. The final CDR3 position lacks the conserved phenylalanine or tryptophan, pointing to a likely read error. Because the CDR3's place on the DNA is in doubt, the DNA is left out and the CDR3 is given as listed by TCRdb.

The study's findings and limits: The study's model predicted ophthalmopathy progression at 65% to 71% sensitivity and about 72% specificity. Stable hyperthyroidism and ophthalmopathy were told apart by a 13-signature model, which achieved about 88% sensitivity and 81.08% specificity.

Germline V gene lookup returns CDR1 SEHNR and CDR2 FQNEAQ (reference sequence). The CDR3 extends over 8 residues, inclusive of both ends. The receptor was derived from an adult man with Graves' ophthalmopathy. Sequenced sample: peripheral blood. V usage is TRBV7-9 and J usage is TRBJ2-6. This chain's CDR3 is CASSPRTS.